This T cell receptor beta chain comes out of a study of blood T cell repertoires in COVID-19. Study-wide background: Spain, Italy and the United States supplied samples that represented acute and convalescent COVID-19. Sample material is recorded as cDNA or gDNA derived from T cells, B-cell-depleted T cells, or PBMCs.

The participants were between roughly 18 and 89 years old and came from some 25 US areas. Before being deemed recovered, Cohort 3 donors had two negative PCRs, clearance, or symptom resolution. TCRdb keeps only in-frame clones here, not all; method: immunoSEQ multiplex PCR. The sample lists about 390,000 clones, about 86% seen once, with 10% in the top ten. Germline-derived CDR1 and CDR2 are LNHDA and SQIVND (reference sequence). With 7 bases removed from V and 3 bases from J, the gap between germline ends came to 18 bases. The CDR3 totals 15 residues. The chain combines TRBV19 with TRBJ1-1; no firm D call. This clonotype was sampled from a woman between 45 and 60 years old who had recovered from COVID-19. Sequencing was carried out using PBMCs or T cells enriched from blood (not recorded which). The CDR3 spells CASTFQDTGYTEAFF. CDR3 sequence (DNA): TGTGCCAGTACTTTTCAGGATACGGGGTACACTGAAGCTTTCTTT.